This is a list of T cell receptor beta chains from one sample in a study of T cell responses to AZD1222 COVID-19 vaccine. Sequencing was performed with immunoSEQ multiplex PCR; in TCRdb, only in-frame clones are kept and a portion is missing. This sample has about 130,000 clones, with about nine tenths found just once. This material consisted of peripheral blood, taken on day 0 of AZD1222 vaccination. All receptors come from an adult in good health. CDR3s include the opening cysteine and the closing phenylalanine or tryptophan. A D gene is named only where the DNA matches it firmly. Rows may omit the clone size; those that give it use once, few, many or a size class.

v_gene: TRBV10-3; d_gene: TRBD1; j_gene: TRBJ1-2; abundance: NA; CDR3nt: TGTGCCATCAGTGACCCGGGACAGAACTATGGCTACACCTTC; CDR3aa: CAISDPGQNYGYTF
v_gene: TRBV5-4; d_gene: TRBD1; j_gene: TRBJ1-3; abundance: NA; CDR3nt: TGTGCCAGCAGCTCCAGACAGGGGAGTGACACCATATATTTT; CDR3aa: CASSSRQGSDTIYF
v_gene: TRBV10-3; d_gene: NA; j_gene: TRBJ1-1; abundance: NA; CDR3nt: TGTGCCATCAGGGAACCAGCAACTGAAGCTTTCTTT; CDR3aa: CAIREPATEAFF
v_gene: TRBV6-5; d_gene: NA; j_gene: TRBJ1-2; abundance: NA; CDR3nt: TGTGCCAGCAGTTACTCTTCAGGGGTTGTTGGCTACACCTTC; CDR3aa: CASSYSSGVVGYTF
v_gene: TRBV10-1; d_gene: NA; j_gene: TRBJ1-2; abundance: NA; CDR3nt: TGCGCCAGCAGTGGACAGCTTAACTATGGCTACACCTTC; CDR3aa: CASSGQLNYGYTF
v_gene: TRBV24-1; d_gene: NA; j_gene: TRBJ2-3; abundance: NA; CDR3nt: TGTGCCACCAGTGATACGGGACTAGGGGGCCAAGATACGCAGTATTTT; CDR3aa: CATSDTGLGGQDTQYF
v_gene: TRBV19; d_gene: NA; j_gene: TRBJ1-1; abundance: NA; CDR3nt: TGTGCCAGTAGTAGCGGGTTTGGGGCTGGGAACACTGAAGCTTTCTTT; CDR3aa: CASSSGFGAGNTEAFF
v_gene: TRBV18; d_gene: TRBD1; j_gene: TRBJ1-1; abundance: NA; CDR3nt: TGTGCCAGCTCACCGCAGGGGGCCCTGAACACTGAAGCTTTCTTT; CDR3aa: CASSPQGALNTEAFF
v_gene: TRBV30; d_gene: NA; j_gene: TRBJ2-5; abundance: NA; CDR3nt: TGTGCCTGGAGTGAAGCCCGGGAGACCCAGTACTTC; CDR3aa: CAWSEARETQYF
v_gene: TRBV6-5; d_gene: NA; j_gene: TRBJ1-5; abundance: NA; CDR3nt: TGTGCCAGCGCAGACAGAAATCAGCCCCAGCATTTT; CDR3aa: CASADRNQPQHF
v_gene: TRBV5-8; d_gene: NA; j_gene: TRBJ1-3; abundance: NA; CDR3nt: TGTGCCAGCAGCTTGGAGGGGGGATCATTCTCTGGAAACACCATATATTTT; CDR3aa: CASSLEGGSFSGNTIYF
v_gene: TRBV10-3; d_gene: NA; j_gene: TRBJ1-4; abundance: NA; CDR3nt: TGTGCCATCAGTGATCTTCAAGAAAATGAAAAACTGTTTTTT; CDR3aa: CAISDLQENEKLFF
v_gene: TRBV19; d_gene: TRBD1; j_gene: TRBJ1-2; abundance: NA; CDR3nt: TGTGCCAGTATAAGGACAGGGACCTATGGCTACACCTTC; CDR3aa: CASIRTGTYGYTF
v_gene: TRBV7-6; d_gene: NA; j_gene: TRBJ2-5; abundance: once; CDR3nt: TGTGCCAGCAGCTCCCCCTCCTCCCTCCAAGAGACCCAGTACTTC; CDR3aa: CASSSPSSLQETQYF
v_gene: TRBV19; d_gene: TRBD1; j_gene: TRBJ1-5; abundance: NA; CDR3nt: TGTGCCAGTAGACTGACAGGGAGGGGCTTCGGGAATCAGCCCCAGCATTTT; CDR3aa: CASRLTGRGFGNQPQHF
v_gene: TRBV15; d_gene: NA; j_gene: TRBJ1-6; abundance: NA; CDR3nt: TGTGCCACCAGCAGAGATGTGGCTTTCACAGAAAATTCACCCCTCCACTTT; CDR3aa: CATSRDVAFTENSPLHF
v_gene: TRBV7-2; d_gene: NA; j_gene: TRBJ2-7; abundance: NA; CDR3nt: TGTGCCAGCAGCTCCCTTGGGAACGAGCAGTACTTC; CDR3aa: CASSSLGNEQYF
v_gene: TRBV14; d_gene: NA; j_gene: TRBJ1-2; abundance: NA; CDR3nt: TGTGCCAGCAGCCAAGTGAGGGACCCTAAGGGTGCTGGCTACACCTTC; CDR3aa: CASSQVRDPKGAGYTF
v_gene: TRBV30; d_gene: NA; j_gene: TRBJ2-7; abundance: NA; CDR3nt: TGTGCCTACGATGACGGCATTTTCAGCTCCTACGAGCAGTACTTC; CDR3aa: CAYDDGIFSSYEQYF
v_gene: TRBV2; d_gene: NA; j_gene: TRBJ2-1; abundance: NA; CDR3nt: TGTGCCAGCAGTGTAGGGGAGCGGGCAGGGAATGAGCAGTTCTTC; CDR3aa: CASSVGERAGNEQFF
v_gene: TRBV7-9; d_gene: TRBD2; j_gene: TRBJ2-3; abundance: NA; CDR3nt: TGTGCCAGCAGCCCAAGAGCGGGGGGGTCGTTAGATACGCAGTATTTT; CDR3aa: CASSPRAGGSLDTQYF
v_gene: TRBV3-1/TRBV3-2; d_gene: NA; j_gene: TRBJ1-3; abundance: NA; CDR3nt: TGTGCCAGCAGCCTACCCCTTTTGACTGGAAACACCATATATTTT; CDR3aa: CASSLPLLTGNTIYF
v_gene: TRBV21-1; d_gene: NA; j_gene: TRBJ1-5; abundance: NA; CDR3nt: TGTGCCAGCAGCAGACCACGGACTGGTTATAGCAATCAGCCCCAGCATTTT; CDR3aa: CASSRPRTGYSNQPQHF
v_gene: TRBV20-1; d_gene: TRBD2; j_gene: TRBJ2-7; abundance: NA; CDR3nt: TGCAGTGCTAGTAATTTAGCGGGGGTCTCCTACGAGCAGTACTTC; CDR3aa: CSASNLAGVSYEQYF
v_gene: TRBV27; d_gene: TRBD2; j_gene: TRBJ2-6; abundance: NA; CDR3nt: TGTGCCAGCAGTTTGTCACTAGCGGGGTTGAGTGGGGCCAACGTCCTGACTTTC; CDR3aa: CASSLSLAGLSGANVLTF
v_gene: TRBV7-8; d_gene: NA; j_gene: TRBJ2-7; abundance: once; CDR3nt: TGTGCCAGCAGCGTTCTGTTCACAGACGAGCAGTACTTC; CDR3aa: CASSVLFTDEQYF